This entry concerns a single TCR beta chain. Per the study methods: It was from reference gene primer amplification that nucleated cell counts were estimated. Libraries were prepared by immunoSEQ multiplex PCR; TCRdb keeps only in-frame clonotypes and omits some of them. V, J and clone size are those of that table, while D and trimming were read from the DNA. The sample has under 200,000 clones; 65% to 85% are singletons. J was trimmed by 2 bases and V by 3 bases; bases with no gene match: 7. Per the germline V gene, CDR1 is SGHRS and CDR2 is YFSETQ. The CDR3 runs 16 residues. These data are taken from a study of blood T cell repertoires in COVID-19. Turning to the study itself: Whether acute or convalescent, the COVID-19 samples came from the United States, Italy and Spain. The cDNA or gDNA used as material had been derived from T cells, B-cell-depleted T cells, or PBMCs.

The sequence derives from a woman aged 80 or over with active or convalescent COVID-19. The rearrangement links TRBV5-1 to TRBJ2-3, with 9 bases identical to TRBD2. Input material: peripheral blood. The CDR3: CASSSTSGGFTDTQYF. CDR3 coding DNA: TGCGCCAGCAGCTCGACTAGCGGAGGTTTCACAGATACGCAGTATTTT.